The 10 T cell receptor beta chains given below trace back to one sample, sequenced in a study of cytomegalovirus exposure and HLA in healthy donors. The repertoire was sequenced with immunoSEQ multiplex PCR; TCRdb's copy has only in-frame clones and lacks some. The sample contains around 260,000 clones, 90% of which appear only once. Material for sequencing was PBMCs. The source of these receptors is a young woman in good health and CMV-seronegative.

This clone showed up just a few times. This chain joins TRBV13 and TRBJ2-1; D unclear. CDR1 and CDR2 (germline): PRHDT, FYEKMQ (reference sequence). The CDR3 covers 14 residues. V dropped 1 base and J dropped 5 bases, with 9 bases sitting between them. The CDR3 protein is CASSLVSQDNEQFF. CDR3 nucleotide sequence: TGTGCCAGCAGCTTAGTAAGCCAGGACAATGAGCAGTTCTTC.

This chain joins TRBV5-5 and TRBJ2-7; D may be TRBD2 (5 bases). The CDR3 extends over 14 amino acids. V was trimmed by 1 base and J by 2 bases, leaving 10 bases between them. Per the germline V gene, CDR1 is SGHKS and CDR2 is YYEKEE (reference sequence). CDR3 bases: TGTGCCAGCAGCTTGCTAGCAAGTCCCTACGAGCAGTACTTC. Translated, it gives CASSLLASPYEQYF.

The chain carries TRBV5-1 and TRBJ2-3, with 10 bases that match TRBD2. This CDR3 spans 16 amino acids. CDR1 and CDR2 from the germline V gene are SGHRS and YFSETQ. Germline trimming cut 4 bases from V and 2 bases from J; bases unmatched to any gene: 7. CDR3 in DNA: TGCGCCAGCAGCAACAGCGGGAGGGGGGCCACAGATACGCAGTATTTT. The encoded protein is CASSNSGRGATDTQYF. The whole variable domain, remainder taken from reference TRBV5-1 and TRBJ2-3, is KAGVTQTPRYLIKTRGQQVTLSCSPISGHRSVSWYQQTPGQGLQFLFEYFSETQRNKGNFPGRFSGRQFSNSRSEMNVSTLELGDSALYLCASSNSGRGATDTQYFGPGTRLTVL.

The chain recombines TRBV30 with TRBJ1-4, with D possibly being TRBD1 (6 bases). V shed 7 bases and J shed 2 bases, with 11 bases lying between them. CDR1 GTSNPN and CDR2 SVGIG come from the germline V gene (reference sequence). The CDR3 is 13 residues long. The CDR3 DNA is TGTGCCTCGACTACAGGGACTAATGAAAAACTGTTTTTT. This codes for CASTTGTNEKLFF.

The rearrangement links TRBV6-4 to TRBJ1-2; D not certain. The CDR3 is 15 amino acids. V dropped 0 bases and J dropped 4 bases, with 12 bases sitting between them. CDR1 is MRHNA and CDR2 is SNTAGT in the germline V gene. CDR3 DNA: TGTGCCAGCAGTGACTCGTCGGCAGGCCTCTATGGCTACACCTTC. This codes for CASSDSSAGLYGYTF.

The chain links TRBV7-8 to TRBJ1-2; D is perhaps TRBD1 (6 bases). V was shortened by 1 base and J by 4 bases, with 19 bases between the two germline ends. CDR1 and CDR2 from the germline V gene are SGHVS and FQNEAQ. The CDR3 consists of 17 residues. CDR3 loop: CASSLVGGPGAGYGYTF. The CDR3 nucleotides are TGTGCCAGCAGCTTAGTGGGGGGCCCGGGGGCTGGCTATGGCTACACCTTC.

J is TRBJ2-5 and V is TRBV27, with TRBD1 identical over 10 bases. This CDR3 is 14 amino acids long. Germline V gives CDR1 MNHEY, CDR2 SMNVEV (reference sequence). V dropped 3 bases and J dropped 7; count of bases not matched to a gene: 5. CDR3 protein: CASSFGDRGGTQYF. CDR3 nucleotide sequence: TGTGCCAGCAGTTTTGGGGACAGGGGTGGGACCCAGTACTTC.

This chain links TRBV14 with TRBJ2-3; the match to TRBD2 covers 7 bases. Germline V gives CDR1 SGHDN, CDR2 FVKESK. V dropped 4 bases and J dropped 0; count of bases not matched to a gene: 10. This CDR3 comprises 17 residues. CDR3 bases: TGTGCCAGCAGCCTCTGGGAAAGCGGGATTAGCACAGATACGCAGTATTTT. Translating gives CASSLWESGISTDTQYF.

The chain has TRBV18 and TRBJ2-7; 10 positions agree with TRBD1. V lost 4 bases, J lost 6 bases, and 12 bases stayed unmatched. The CDR3 spans 16 residues. The V gene's germline CDR1 is KGHSH and CDR2 LQKENI. CDR3 DNA sequence: TGTGCCAGCTCACGCCTCACCGGGACAGGGGACAGCGAGCAGTACTTC. Amino acids: CASSRLTGTGDSEQYF.

The chain joins TRBV11-2 to TRBJ2-7; a weak D match, TRBD1 (6 bases). Germline V CDR1 and CDR2: SGHAT, FQNNGV. The CDR3 has 15 amino acids. Trimming pared 1 base from V and 2 bases from J, leaving 12 bases between. CDR3 residues: CASSLAGTSTYEQYF. CDR3 DNA: TGTGCCAGCAGCTTAGCCGGGACAAGTACCTACGAGCAGTACTTC.